This T cell receptor beta chain was found in a study of EBV T-cell therapy then PD-1 blockade in nasopharyngeal carcinoma. Treatment specified: AdE1-LMPpoly-expanded autologous EBV-specific T-cell therapy followed by anti-PD-1 nivolumab. Concerning this clone itself: Its antigen is not known.

Sequenced by immunoSEQ multiplex PCR; TCRdb stores in-frame clones only, minus some. The sample records about 22,000 clones, 82% being singletons. The germline CDR1 and CDR2 sequences are MNHEY and SMNVEV (reference sequence). With 4 bases removed from V and 1 base from J, the gap between germline ends came to 7 bases. The CDR3 consists of 13 residues. This TCR was recovered from a man aged 35 to 55 with nasopharyngeal carcinoma. The sample in question was CD8+ T cells from blood, obtained at day -245 from a patient whose treatment included autologous EBV-specific T cells and nivolumab. This chain connects TRBV27 to TRBJ2-5; D unresolved. This CDR3 is CASSSFLQETQYF. The CDR3 DNA follows: TGTGCCAGCAGTTCCTTCCTCCAAGAGACCCAGTACTTC.